These 6 T cell receptor beta chains were sequenced from one sample in a study of tumor-infiltrating lymphocytes in primary liver carcinoma. For each extraction, RNA and DNA were obtained together from 20-30 mg of unsorted bulk tissue. Synthesis of TCR beta cDNA was carried out from about 0.55 ug total RNA with a constant-region primer. The TCR beta library was amplified through three nested multiplex PCR rounds in a modified ARM-PCR procedure. In the first two PCR rounds, TRBV1-TRBV30 forward primers were paired with a C-beta reverse primer, and each round lasted 10 cycles. TCRdb fed the multiplex PCR reads into MiXCR, producing one record per CDR3 protein. Found here are about 84,000 distinct CDR3 sequences, over 60% of them singletons; the top ten hold roughly a fifth. The specimen was liver tumor tissue from sampling region 1. Subset described: tumor region T1, superior pole. These receptors all come from a man in his forties with primary liver carcinoma and hepatitis B virus infection.

Remarks on this clonotype: One junction end does not reproduce the germline sequence, and a read error may be involved. V is TRBV20-1 and J is TRBJ2-1, with no clear D. This CDR3 has 15 residues. Germline lookup yields CDR1 DFQATT and CDR2 SNEGSKA (reference sequence). CDR3 in DNA: TGCAGTGCTAGAGTTGATGGCGGATCTGTGAGTAAGCAATTCTTC. It codes for CSARVDGGSVSKQFF.

As for this clonotype: One end of the junction does not line up with germline, which may come from a read error. This chain joins TRBV28 and TRBJ2-7; TRBD1 might be the D (6 bases). Germline V gene data show CDR1 as MDHEN and CDR2 as SYDVKM. This CDR3 is 16 amino acids long. The CDR3 nucleotides are TGTGCCTGCAGTGCTCCCGGGACACGGCTCTCCTACGAGCAGTACTTC. Translation: CACSAPGTRLSYEQYF. Combining the CDR3 with reference TRBV28 and TRBJ2-7 gives the whole variable domain DVKVTQSSRYLVKRTGEKVFLECVQDMDHENMFWYRQDPGLGLRLIYFSYDVKMKEKGDIPEGYSVSREKKERFSLILESASTNQTSMYLCACSAPGTRLSYEQYFGPGTRLTVT.

V is TRBV4-2 and J is TRBJ2-7; TRBD2 matches at 7 bases. Germline CDR1 and CDR2: LGHNA and YNFKEQ. This CDR3 is 18 amino acids long. V trimming: 1 base; J trimming: 4 bases; junction bases outside the gene matches: 16. The CDR3 sequence is CASSQGSVFRGAGYEQYF. For the CDR3, the DNA is TGTGCCAGCAGCCAAGGGTCGGTTTTTAGAGGAGCGGGGTACGAGCAGTACTTC.

On this clonotype: This is likely a read error, given that the CDR3 carries no conserved phenylalanine or tryptophan at its end. CDR3 bases: TGCAGGGTTGGGGAGTACGAGCAGTACCTC. It encodes CRVGEYEQYL. The chain is built from TRBV29-1 and TRBJ2-7, with a weak D call TRBD2 (5 bases). The CDR3 length is 10 residues. Germline V lookup: CDR1 SQVTM, CDR2 ANQGSEA.

Points on this clonotype: The junction differs from germline at one of its ends, possibly a read error. The chain carries TRBV11-2 and TRBJ1-2; D might be TRBD1 (5 bases). This CDR3 comprises 13 residues. Per germline, CDR1 SGHAT and CDR2 FQNNGV. CDR3 coding DNA: TGTACCATCAGCTTAGAGGGGAACTATGGCCACACCTTC. Translating it yields CTISLEGNYGHTF.

Worth noting for this clonotype: It is likely a read error, because the conserved phenylalanine at the end of the CDR3 is missing. This chain connects TRBV30 to TRBJ1-5, with 8 bases lining up with TRBD1. The germline gives CDR1 GTSNPN, CDR2 SVGIG (reference sequence). The CDR3 spans 15 residues. The CDR3 spells CAWSTDRGGNLPQHV. CDR3 nucleotide sequence: TGTGCCTGGAGTACTGACAGGGGAGGCAATCTGCCCCAGCATGTT.